This is a list of T cell receptor beta chains from one sample in a study of T-cell memory formation after mild COVID-19. TCRdb reanalysed the 5' RACE reads using MiXCR and keeps one entry per CDR3 protein. The sample contains 45,000 to 65,000 distinct CDR3 sequences, 9.3% of which appear only once. The sample comprised PBMCs or a T cell subset sorted from them (not recorded which). Receptor source: an adult woman who had mild COVID-19 (a few samples of this study predate the infection). Cell type and time point are not known. CDR3s include the opening cysteine and the closing phenylalanine or tryptophan. D genes are given only for firm matches. A clone size is listed for some rows: how often the clone was seen (once, few, many), or a class if it is expanded.

j_call | d_call | v_call | clone_size | cdr3_nt | cdr3_aa
TRBJ2-5 | NA | TRBV20-1 | NA | TGCAGTGTTAAAAGACTAGACAACACCCAAGAGACCCAGTACTTC | CSVKRLDNTQETQYF
TRBJ2-1 | NA | TRBV7-2 | many | TGTGCCAGCAGCTTCGTAGGGGATGGCAATGAGCAGTTCTTC | CASSFVGDGNEQFF
TRBJ2-1 | TRBD2 | TRBV4-1 | few | TGCGCCAGCAGCCTACTCGGACTAGCGAAATACAATGAGCAGTTCTTC | CASSLLGLAKYNEQFF
TRBJ2-1 | NA | TRBV4-2 | NA | TGTGCCAGCAGCCAAGAGGGATCTACCTCCTACAATGAGCAGTTCTTC | CASSQEGSTSYNEQFF
TRBJ1-6 | NA | TRBV5-6 | NA | TGTGCCAGCAGCTTCTCGGCAGGCTATAATTCACCCCTCCACTTT | CASSFSAGYNSPLHF
TRBJ1-2 | TRBD1 | TRBV7-2 | NA | TGTGCCAGCAGCTCCGCCGGGACAGGGGGAGGCTACACCTTC | CASSSAGTGGGYTF
TRBJ1-5 | NA | TRBV5-6 | few | TGTGCCAGCAGCTTGGCGGTGGGTGATCAGCCCCAGCATTTT | CASSLAVGDQPQHF
TRBJ1-2 | TRBD1 | TRBV6-5 | NA | TGTGCCAGCAGCCCCAAGACAGGGAATGGCTACACCTTC | CASSPKTGNGYTF
TRBJ2-5 | TRBD2 | TRBV4-1 | many | TGCGCCAGCAGCCAACTAGCGGGGGGAAGGACCCAGTACTTC | CASSQLAGGRTQYF
TRBJ2-3 | NA | TRBV7-2 | many | TGTGCCAGCAGCTTACGACCTTCAGCGGGTACAGATACGCAGTATTTT | CASSLRPSAGTDTQYF
TRBJ2-3 | NA | TRBV7-2 | many | TGTGCCAGCAGCTTAGGGGGATATACGCAGTATTTT | CASSLGGYTQYF
TRBJ1-1 | TRBD1 | TRBV12-3/TRBV12-4 | NA | TGTGCCAGCAGCAAAGACAGGGCGAACACTGAAGCTTTCTTT | CASSKDRANTEAFF
TRBJ2-1 | TRBD2 | TRBV6-2/TRBV6-3 | few | TGTGCCAGCAGTCCGACTAGCGGGCGGTTGGTCTCCTACAATGAGCAGTTCTTC | CASSPTSGRLVSYNEQFF
TRBJ2-7 | NA | TRBV11-2 | NA | TGTGCCAGCAGCTTAGGGTCCGCCGTGAGAAGCTACGAGCAGTACTTC | CASSLGSAVRSYEQYF
TRBJ1-4 | NA | TRBV19 | few | TGTGCCAGTAGCAGCCGAGGGCGAACTAATGAAAAACTGTTTTTT | CASSSRGRTNEKLFF
TRBJ2-3 | NA | TRBV6-2/TRBV6-3 | NA | TGTGCCAGCAGCGAAGCTCCTTGGGCCCGCCGGTCAGATACGCAGTATTTT | CASSEAPWARRSDTQYF
TRBJ1-2 | NA | TRBV6-5 | NA | TGTGCCAGCACCATAGGAACAGCCTATGGCTACACCTTC | CASTIGTAYGYTF
TRBJ2-6 | NA | TRBV15 | few | TGTGCCACCAGCAGAGAGAGCGTGACAGCTTCTGGGGCCAACGTCCTGACTTTC | CATSRESVTASGANVLTF
TRBJ2-4 | TRBD1 | TRBV7-3 | few | TGTGCCAGCAGCGCGACAGGGGGAGGGGGCAAAAACATTCAGTACTTC | CASSATGGGGKNIQYF
TRBJ1-6 | NA | TRBV29-1 | few | TGCAGCGTTAGGGAACAGCCCCGATCACCCCTCCACTTT | CSVREQPRSPLHF
TRBJ2-5 | TRBD1 | TRBV20-1 | many | TGCAGTGCTAGATGGGGTAGGGGGCCCGATAAAGAGACCCAGTACTTC | CSARWGRGPDKETQYF
TRBJ2-7 | NA | TRBV12-3/TRBV12-4 | NA | TGTGCCAGCAGTTTTTGGGATTTCCCTCCCGCGGACTCCTACGAGCAGTACTTC | CASSFWDFPPADSYEQYF
TRBJ2-5 | NA | TRBV7-6 | many | TGTGCCAGCAGCTTAGTCTTTCGGGGTACTCAAGAGACCCAGTACTTC | CASSLVFRGTQETQYF
TRBJ2-2 | TRBD2 | TRBV29-1 | many | TGCAGCGTTGGACTAGCCTCGAACACCGGGGAGCTGTTTTTT | CSVGLASNTGELFF
TRBJ1-1 | NA | TRBV12-3/TRBV12-4 | few | TGTGCCAGCACCCCGACACTTAACACTGAAGCTTTCTTT | CASTPTLNTEAFF
TRBJ1-5 | NA | TRBV25-1 | few | TGTGCCAGCAGGTCTGGGAGCAATCAGCCCCAGCATTTT | CASRSGSNQPQHF
TRBJ1-1 | NA | TRBV7-2 | few | TGTGCCAGCAGCCGCGGCGCGAACACTGAAGCTTTCTTT | CASSRGANTEAFF
TRBJ1-1 | NA | TRBV20-1 | NA | TGCAGTGCTAGCACAGCAGCCAACACTGAAGCTTTCTTT | CSASTAANTEAFF
TRBJ2-1 | TRBD2 | TRBV5-1 | NA | TGCGCCAGCACCCCACTAGCGGGGAGCTCCTACAATGAGCAGTTCTTC | CASTPLAGSSYNEQFF
TRBJ2-1 | NA | TRBV24-1 | NA | TGTGCCACCAGTGATCCAGGACAGTACTACAATGAGCAGTTCTTC | CATSDPGQYYNEQFF
TRBJ1-5 | TRBD1 | TRBV20-1 | many | TGCAGTGCTAGAGATCCGAGGACAGGGGGCCTCAATCAGCCCCAGCATTTT | CSARDPRTGGLNQPQHF
TRBJ2-5 | NA | TRBV24-1 | NA | TGTGCCACCAGTGATGCAGGGGAGGGTCGGGAGACCCAGTACTTC | CATSDAGEGRETQYF
TRBJ1-5 | TRBD1 | TRBV30 | NA | TGTGCCTGGAGGACAGGGGAAGGGGCAGTAAGCAATCAGCCCCAGCATTTT | CAWRTGEGAVSNQPQHF
TRBJ2-1 | TRBD1 | TRBV5-1 | many | TGCGCCAGCAGCTTGGGAGTGGGACAGGGGTTGGATGAGCAGTTCTTC | CASSLGVGQGLDEQFF
TRBJ2-7 | NA | TRBV10-2 | few | TGCGCCAGCATGGCCACCCTAGGGATCGCCTACGAGCAGTACTTC | CASMATLGIAYEQYF
TRBJ2-7 | TRBD2 | TRBV10-3 | many | TGTGCCATCAGTGTGCCCGGGACTAGCCGGGAGCAGTACTTC | CAISVPGTSREQYF
TRBJ2-1 | NA | TRBV30 | few | TGTGCCTGGAGTGAGCTTGGCGGCAGGGGTTCCTACAATGAGCAGTTCTTC | CAWSELGGRGSYNEQFF
TRBJ2-7 | NA | TRBV19 | few | TGTGCCAGTAGTCGGCAGGCCAACGAGCAGTACTTC | CASSRQANEQYF
TRBJ2-7 | NA | TRBV2 | few | TGTGCCAGCAGGACCTACGAGCAGTACTTC | CASRTYEQYF
TRBJ2-5 | NA | TRBV5-1 | many | TGCGCCAGCAGCTTGGTAGGAGAGACCCAGTACTTC | CASSLVGETQYF
TRBJ1-6 | NA | TRBV25-1 | NA | TGTGCCAGCAGCCCACCCCGGGGGTGGAATTCACCCCTCCACTTT | CASSPPRGWNSPLHF
TRBJ2-3 | NA | TRBV5-4 | NA | TGTGCCAGCAGCTCACGACAGGAAAGCACAGATACGCAGTATTTT | CASSSRQESTDTQYF
TRBJ2-1 | TRBD2 | TRBV20-1 | NA | TGCAGTGCCCACAGCCACGGGACATCTTCTAGCGGGAAGTACAATGAGCAGTTCTTC | CSAHSHGTSSSGKYNEQFF
TRBJ1-2 | NA | TRBV12-3/TRBV12-4 | many | TGTGCCAGCAGAGCCGGGGGGTATGGCTACACCTTC | CASRAGGYGYTF
TRBJ2-1 | TRBD1 | TRBV12-3/TRBV12-4 | many | TGTGCCAGCAGGGACAGGGGTAATGAGCAGTTCTTC | CASRDRGNEQFF
TRBJ1-1 | NA | TRBV20-1 | many | TGCAGTGCTAGAGACTCGGGAGGTTTGGGATTGAAGACTGAAGCTTTCTTT | CSARDSGGLGLKTEAFF